The source of this T cell receptor (beta chain) is a study of cytomegalovirus exposure and HLA in healthy donors (dated by TCRdb to the late 2010s). Context from the whole study: The approximately 710 repertoires of the first cohort and the 110 or so validation repertoires were produced on the same platform, according to a later analysis. The study was designed to test whether signatures of past pathogen exposure could be identified by cataloging public T cell receptors. In addition to the first cohort of 666 subjects, a separate validation cohort of 120 different subjects was used. The study combined high-throughput TCR immunosequencing, statistical association of individual TCRs with disease status, and machine learning to predict cytomegalovirus infection status.

Library method: the immunoSEQ multiplex PCR assay. The study's own analysis went as follows. A statistical classification framework was built for diagnosing cytomegalovirus status from the catalog of TCR beta chain sequences. The table comes from immuneACCESS by way of TCRdb, which keeps in-frame sequences with V and J called. Part of the clones is missing from these tables; in studies checked, under half for an unresolved V gene and the rest for unknown reasons. That table gives V, J and clone size, and the DNA gave D and trimming. In this sample the table shows more than 85,000 clones, 85% to 90% of which occur a single time. The ten biggest clones cover around 1.4% of the sample. Donors formed part of the validation cohort, which comprised 95 to 150 subjects and was distinct from the first cohort of 666 subjects. As regards this clone: Its antigen has not been determined. Base-call qualities are not available, and no considerably larger clone is one nucleotide away.

Results the study describes overall, beyond this receptor: Most TCR sequences were observed very rarely across donors, whereas some public TCRs were present in many individuals. A later analysis had no HLA typing for the validation cohort, so co-occurrence there was scored across all 110 or so repertoires. Cytomegalovirus status was reported to be diagnosed by the classifier with high specificity and sensitivity in both the original and validation cohorts. A few of the identified cytomegalovirus-associated TCR beta chains were confirmed in vitro to be specific for cytomegalovirus antigens. The study gave a list of more than 150 TCR beta chains associated with cytomegalovirus. In a later analysis, TCRs clustered in the first cohort were found to also tend to co-occur in the roughly 120 validation repertoires, with 94% of cluster scores above 0. It was suggested by the authors that the approach could potentially be generalized to other disease states and immunological phenotypes.

The germline ends are 15 bases apart after V is trimmed by 2 bases and J by 2 bases. Based on the germline V gene, the CDR1 and CDR2 sequences are SGHDT and YYEEEE. The CDR3, from cysteine to phenylalanine, totals 16 residues. Only the CDR3 region is kept as DNA, spanning 48 bases read in frame from base 1. In this chain, TRBV5-6 is recombined with TRBJ2-3; tentative D gene TRBD1, with 6 bases matching. Sequenced material: PBMCs. The origin of this receptor is a woman aged 25 to 45 in good health and CMV-seropositive. The CDR3 reads as follows: CASSFTTTGFTDTQYF. The DNA reads TGTGCCAGCAGCTTCACTACGACAGGTTTCACAGATACGCAGTATTTT.